The present TCR beta chain was sequenced within a study of cytomegalovirus exposure and HLA in healthy donors. Germline V CDR1 and CDR2: LGHNA, YSLEER. This CDR3 region has 15 residues. This PCR relied on a set of 60 Vbeta primers and 13 Jbeta primers. Here immunoSEQ multiplex PCR was the method, and the copy in TCRdb shows in-frame clones only, minus some. The sample records about 160,000 clones, about 71% being singletons. The clonotype comes from a woman aged 30 to 39 in good health and CMV-seronegative. Sequencing was done on a sample of PBMCs. The chain uses TRBV4-3 and TRBJ2-5; 12 bases are a match to TRBD2. The J call is uncertain, as TRBJ2-7 better fits the DNA end. In DNA, the CDR3 is TGCGCCAGCAGCCAACTAGCGGGAGGGCCAAACGAGCAGTACTTC. It codes for CASSQLAGGPNEQYF.